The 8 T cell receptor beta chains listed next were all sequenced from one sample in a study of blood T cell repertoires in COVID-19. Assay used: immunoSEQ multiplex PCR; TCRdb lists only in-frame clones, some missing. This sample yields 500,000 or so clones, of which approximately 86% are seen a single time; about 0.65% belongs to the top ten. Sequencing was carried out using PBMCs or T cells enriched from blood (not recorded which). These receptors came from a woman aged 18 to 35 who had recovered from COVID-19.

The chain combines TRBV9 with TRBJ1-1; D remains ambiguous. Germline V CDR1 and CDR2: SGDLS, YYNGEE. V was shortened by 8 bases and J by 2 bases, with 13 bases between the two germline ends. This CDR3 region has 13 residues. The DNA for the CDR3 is TGTGCCAGTGCCTTCGCGGCAAACACTGAAGCTTTCTTT. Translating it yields CASAFAANTEAFF.

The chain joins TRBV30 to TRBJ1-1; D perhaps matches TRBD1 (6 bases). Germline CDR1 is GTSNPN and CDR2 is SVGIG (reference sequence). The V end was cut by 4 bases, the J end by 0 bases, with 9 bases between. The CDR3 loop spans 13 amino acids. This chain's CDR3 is CAWIRGVNTEAFF. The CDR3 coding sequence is TGTGCCTGGATCAGGGGAGTGAACACTGAAGCTTTCTTT.

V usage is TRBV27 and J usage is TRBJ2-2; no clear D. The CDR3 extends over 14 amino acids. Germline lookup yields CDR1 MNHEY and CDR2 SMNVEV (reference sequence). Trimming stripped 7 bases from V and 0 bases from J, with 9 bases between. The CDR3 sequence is CASMRSANTGELFF. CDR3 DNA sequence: TGTGCCAGCATGAGAAGCGCGAACACCGGGGAGCTGTTTTTT.

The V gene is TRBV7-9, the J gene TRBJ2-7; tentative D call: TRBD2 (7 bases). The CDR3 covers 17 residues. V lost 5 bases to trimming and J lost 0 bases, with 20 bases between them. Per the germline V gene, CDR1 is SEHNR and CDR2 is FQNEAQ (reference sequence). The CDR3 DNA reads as TGTGCCAGCAGCGGACTAGAGGACAGAAGTTTCTCCTACGAGCAGTACTTC. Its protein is CASSGLEDRSFSYEQYF.

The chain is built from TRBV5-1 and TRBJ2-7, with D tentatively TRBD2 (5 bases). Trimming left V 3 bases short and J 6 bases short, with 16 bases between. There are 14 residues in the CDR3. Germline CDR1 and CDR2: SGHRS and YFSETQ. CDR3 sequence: CASSSSTPPGEQYF. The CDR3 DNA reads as TGCGCCAGCAGCTCTAGCACCCCCCCGGGCGAGCAGTACTTC.

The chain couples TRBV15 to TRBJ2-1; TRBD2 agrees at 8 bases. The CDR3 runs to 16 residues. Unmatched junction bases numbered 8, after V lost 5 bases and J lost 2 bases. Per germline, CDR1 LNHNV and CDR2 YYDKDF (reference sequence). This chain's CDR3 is CATSLPALAAYNEQFF. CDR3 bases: TGTGCCACCAGCTTGCCCGCACTAGCGGCCTACAATGAGCAGTTCTTC.

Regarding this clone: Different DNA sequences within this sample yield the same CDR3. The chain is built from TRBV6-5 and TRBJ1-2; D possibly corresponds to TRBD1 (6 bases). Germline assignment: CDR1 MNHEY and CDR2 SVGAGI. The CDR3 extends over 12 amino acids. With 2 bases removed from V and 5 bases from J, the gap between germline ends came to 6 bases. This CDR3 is CASSYTGYGYTF. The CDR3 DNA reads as TGTGCCAGCAGTTACACAGGGTATGGCTACACCTTC.

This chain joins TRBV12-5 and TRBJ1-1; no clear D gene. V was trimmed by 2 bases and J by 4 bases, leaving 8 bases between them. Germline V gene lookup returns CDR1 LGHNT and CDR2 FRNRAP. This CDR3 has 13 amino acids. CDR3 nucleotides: TGTGCTAGTGGTTTGTCCCTAGGCACTGAAGCTTTCTTT. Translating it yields CASGLSLGTEAFF.